A single sample is the source of the 29 T cell receptor beta chains below, sequenced in a study of blood T cell repertoires in COVID-19. The data were produced by immunoSEQ multiplex PCR, yet TCRdb's version contains in-frame clones alone and is incomplete. This sample has about 150,000 clones, with approximately 80% found just once. The sequenced material came from peripheral blood. The receptors were gathered from an older woman with acute or convalescent COVID-19.

V and J are TRBV7-9 and TRBJ1-4; 8 bases match TRBD1. The CDR3 extends over 14 amino acids. Germline lookup yields CDR1 SEHNR and CDR2 FQNEAQ (reference sequence). Losses at the gene ends were 6 bases for V and 7 bases for J; bases not matched to a gene: 7. CDR3 in DNA: TGTGCCAGCAGACCGAACAGGGGGTTTGAAAAACTGTTTTTT. Its protein product is CASRPNRGFEKLFF.

This clone has a single count. The V call is TRBV2, the J call TRBJ2-5; a possible D gene is TRBD2 (6 bases). Germline-derived CDR1 and CDR2 are SNHLY and FYNNEI. The V and J ends lost 7 bases and 1 base respectively, with 10 bases between them. CDR3 length: 13 residues. The CDR3 is CASTRLVQETQYF. The CDR3, as DNA: TGTGCCAGCACCAGACTAGTCCAAGAGACCCAGTACTTC. Drawing the rest from reference TRBV2 and TRBJ2-5, the complete variable domain is EPEVTQTPSHQVTQMGQEVILRCVPISNHLYFYWYRQILGQKVEFLVSFYNNEISEKSEIFDDQFSVERPDGSNFTLKIRSTKLEDSAMYFCASTRLVQETQYFGPGTRLLVL.

The rearrangement joins TRBV5-8 to TRBJ2-2; 7 bases line up with TRBD1. Germline loops: CDR1 SGHTS, CDR2 YDEGEE. With 3 bases clipped from V and 2 bases from J, the junction kept 7 bases outside the gene matches. CDR3 length equals 16 residues. CDR3 nucleotide sequence: TGTGCCAGCAGCTCCGGCAGGGGGATTAACACCGGGGAGCTGTTTTTT. It specifies CASSSGRGINTGELFF.

The chain uses TRBV5-1 and TRBJ2-3; TRBD2 is a possible D gene (5 bases). Germline-derived CDR1 and CDR2 are SGHRS and YFSETQ. The CDR3 covers 16 residues. V was clipped by 3 bases and J by 4 bases, with 18 bases between them. The CDR3 here is CASSSGGSPRADTQYF. CDR3 coding DNA: TGCGCCAGCAGCTCGGGTGGGAGCCCTAGGGCAGATACGCAGTATTTT.

The J gene is TRBJ1-5, the V gene TRBV18; perhaps TRBD1 as D (6 bases). The length of the CDR3 is 13 residues. Germline V gene lookup returns CDR1 KGHSH and CDR2 LQKENI. The V gene lost 5 bases and the J gene lost 4 bases, with 9 bases spanning the gap. As DNA, the CDR3 is TGTGCCAGCTCAGGGGGACAAAATCAGCCCCAGCATTTT. It codes for CASSGGQNQPQHF.

This chain links TRBV27 with TRBJ1-5; D possibly corresponds to TRBD1 (5 bases). The CDR3 is 13 amino acids. V gave up 8 bases and J gave up 9 bases, with 17 bases separating them. Germline-derived CDR1 and CDR2 are MNHEY and SMNVEV (reference sequence). The CDR3 loop reads CASGFKGDRPQHF. The CDR3 DNA sequence: TGTGCCAGCGGATTCAAAGGGGATCGGCCCCAGCATTTT.

This clone occurred a few times. This chain joins TRBV2 and TRBJ1-2, with D possibly being TRBD1 (6 bases). The CDR3 spans 15 residues. The ends were cut back, 0 bases at V and 4 bases at J, with 12 bases in the middle. The germline V gene encodes CDR1 SNHLY and CDR2 FYNNEI. The CDR3 DNA reads TGTGCCAGCAGTGAAGCGCTGGACAGCCGCTATGGCTACACCTTC. Residues: CASSEALDSRYGYTF.

This clone was seen ten or more times. The chain recombines TRBV2 with TRBJ1-2, with D tentatively TRBD1 (5 bases). Trimming shortened V by 2 bases and J by 7 bases, and 20 bases separated the two germline ends. There are 16 residues in the CDR3. The V gene's germline CDR1 is SNHLY and CDR2 FYNNEI. CDR3 residues: CASSEPPAGPRFGYTF. The DNA of the CDR3 is TGTGCCAGCAGTGAACCCCCGGCAGGGCCAAGGTTTGGCTACACCTTC.

This clone was picked up a small number of times. The chain combines TRBV2 with TRBJ2-2; TRBD1 matches at 8 bases. V shed 5 bases and J 5 bases; nucleotides not matched to a gene: 4. The germline gives CDR1 SNHLY, CDR2 FYNNEI. The CDR3 sequence is 14 residues long. The CDR3 region is CASSWTGSTGELFF. CDR3 bases: TGTGCCAGCAGTTGGACAGGGTCGACCGGGGAGCTGTTTTTT.

The J gene is TRBJ1-1, the V gene TRBV11-2; no firm D call. CDR1 is SGHAT and CDR2 is FQNNGV in the germline V gene. This CDR3 spans 13 amino acids. V was cut by 1 base and J by 4 bases, with 7 bases left in between. CDR3 loop: CASSLALSTEAFF. CDR3 coding DNA: TGTGCCAGCAGCTTAGCCCTGAGCACTGAAGCTTTCTTT.

The table lists this clone with a few counts. The J gene is TRBJ1-2, the V gene TRBV19; D is ambiguous. Germline CDR1 reads LNHDA; CDR2 reads SQIVND (reference sequence). The CDR3 totals 14 residues. V was cut by 4 bases and J by 0 bases, with 9 bases left in between. CDR3 in DNA: TGTGCCAGTAGTAAAACAGTGGCTAACTATGGCTACACCTTC. Translation: CASSKTVANYGYTF.

V and J are TRBV12-5 and TRBJ1-2, with 11 bases aligning to TRBD1. Germline loops: CDR1 LGHNT, CDR2 FRNRAP. V lost 2 bases to trimming and J lost 8 bases; unmatched junction nucleotides: 7. The CDR3 spans 15 residues. In nucleotides, the CDR3 is TGTGCTAGTGGTTTGTCGGGGACAGGGGGTAGAGGCTACACCTTC. It yields the protein CASGLSGTGGRGYTF.

The rearrangement joins TRBV7-8 to TRBJ1-1; the match to TRBD1 covers 10 bases. After removal of 1 base from V and 3 bases from J, the junction contained 5 bases not matched to a gene. Germline-derived CDR1 and CDR2 are SGHVS and FQNEAQ. The CDR3 has 16 amino acids. The CDR3 bases are TGTGCCAGCAGCTTAGTCAGGGACAGGGGATACACTGAAGCTTTCTTT. Translated: CASSLVRDRGYTEAFF.

This chain connects TRBV7-3 to TRBJ2-3; 13 nucleotides match TRBD2. V lost 4 bases and J lost 1; bases outside the gene matches: 5. Germline CDR1 SGHTA, CDR2 FQGTGA. CDR3 length equals 17 residues. The CDR3 loop is CASSSYGLAGGTDTQYF. Written as DNA, the CDR3 is TGTGCCAGCAGCTCTTACGGACTAGCGGGGGGCACAGATACGCAGTATTTT.

This chain uses TRBV18 with TRBJ1-1; D possibly corresponds to TRBD1 (5 bases). Germline CDR1 and CDR2: KGHSH and LQKENI. The V gene lost 1 base and the J gene lost 4 bases, with 13 bases spanning the gap. This CDR3 comprises 15 residues. The CDR3, as DNA: TGTGCCAGCTCACCACTTGGCCAGGGTGGCACTGAAGCTTTCTTT. Translated, it gives CASSPLGQGGTEAFF.

The chain uses TRBV28 and TRBJ1-1; D unresolved. CDR3 length equals 11 residues. With 1 base removed from V and 11 bases from J, the gap between germline ends came to 8 bases. Germline V gives CDR1 MDHEN, CDR2 SYDVKM. The CDR3 is CASSLFPEAFF. CDR3 DNA: TGTGCCAGCAGTTTATTCCCGGAGGCTTTCTTT.

The rearrangement links TRBV5-1 to TRBJ1-2; TRBD1 matches 10 bases. This CDR3 has 15 residues. The junction had 10 bases not matched to a gene; V was cut back by 4 bases and J by 7 bases. Germline values: CDR1 SGHRS, CDR2 YFSETQ. The CDR3 DNA reads TGCGCCAGCAGCCGGTTGACAGGGGGCTCAAGTGGCTACACCTTC. This gives the protein CASSRLTGGSSGYTF.

The V gene is TRBV18, the J gene TRBJ1-5; 11 positions agree with TRBD1. The CDR3 is 15 residues long. V lost 6 bases to trimming and J lost 5 bases; unmatched junction nucleotides: 6. Germline loops: CDR1 KGHSH, CDR2 LQKENI. Here the CDR3 reads CASSLGTGGYQPQHF. CDR3 sequence (DNA): TGTGCCAGCTCGTTGGGGACAGGGGGATATCAGCCCCAGCATTTT.

The rearrangement joins TRBV7-7 to TRBJ2-2; D might be TRBD2 (5 bases). Trimming pared 4 bases from V and 5 bases from J, leaving 8 bases between. Germline CDR1 SSHAT, CDR2 FNYEAQ (reference sequence). The CDR3 extends over 13 amino acids. The CDR3 is CASSSVATGELFF. The CDR3 DNA is TGTGCCAGCAGCTCGGTAGCGACCGGGGAGCTGTTTTTT.

The V call is TRBV5-1, the J call TRBJ1-2; TRBD1 aligns across 8 bases. The length of the CDR3 is 14 residues. The V segment lost 3 bases and the J segment 8 bases; nucleotides outside the gene matches: 9. Per germline, CDR1 SGHRS and CDR2 YFSETQ. This CDR3 is CASSSTDRAGGYTF. CDR3 in DNA: TGCGCCAGCAGCTCAACGGACAGGGCAGGAGGCTACACCTTC. Based on the CDR3 plus reference TRBV5-1 and TRBJ1-2, the full variable domain is KAGVTQTPRYLIKTRGQQVTLSCSPISGHRSVSWYQQTPGQGLQFLFEYFSETQRNKGNFPGRFSGRQFSNSRSEMNVSTLELGDSALYLCASSSTDRAGGYTFGSGTRLTVV.

This chain joins TRBV6-5 and TRBJ1-5; 8 bases align to TRBD1. V trimming: 9 bases; J trimming: 3 bases; junction bases outside the gene matches: 10. Germline V gene lookup returns CDR1 MNHEY and CDR2 SVGAGI. The CDR3 contains 15 residues. The CDR3: CASQGASGVNQPQHF. In DNA form, the CDR3 reads TGTGCCAGTCAGGGGGCATCAGGGGTCAATCAGCCCCAGCATTTT.

This clone was counted once. The genes are TRBV7-9 and TRBJ2-3; 7 nucleotides align to TRBD2. Looked up from germline, CDR1 is SEHNR and CDR2 is FQNEAQ (reference sequence). This CDR3 spans 13 amino acids. V lost 5 bases and J lost 1; bases outside the gene matches: 0. This CDR3 is CASSRGGTDTQYF. DNA for the CDR3: TGTGCCAGCAGCCGGGGGGGCACAGATACGCAGTATTTT. Looking up the rest from reference TRBV7-9 and TRBJ2-3 gives the full variable domain: DTGVSQNPRHKITKRGQNVTFRCDPISEHNRLYWYRQTLGQGPEFLTYFQNEAQLEKSRLLSDRFSAERPKGSFSTLEIQRTEQGDSAMYLCASSRGGTDTQYFGPGTRLTVL.

The genes are TRBV3-1 (or the pseudogene TRBV3-2) and TRBJ1-2; D gene ambiguous. CDR3 size: 14 residues. The germline V gene has CDR1 LGHDT and CDR2 YNNKEL (reference sequence). V lost 0 bases to trimming and J lost 6 bases, with 11 bases between them. The CDR3 region has the DNA TGTGCCAGCAGCCAAGACCAGGCCTGGAATGGCTACACCTTC. This encodes CASSQDQAWNGYTF.

This chain links TRBV28 with TRBJ1-2, with D possibly being TRBD1 (5 bases). The CDR3 is 13 amino acids. Germline V CDR1 and CDR2: MDHEN, SYDVKM. The V gene lost 11 bases and the J gene lost 4 bases, with 17 bases spanning the gap. The CDR3 sequence is CASDSQGFYGYTF. CDR3 DNA sequence: TGTGCCTCCGACTCGCAGGGATTCTATGGCTACACCTTC.

V gene TRBV19 combines with J gene TRBJ2-1; 7 nucleotides match TRBD1. CDR1 and CDR2 from the germline V gene are LNHDA and SQIVND (reference sequence). V trimming: 6 bases; J trimming: 4 bases; junction bases outside the gene matches: 12. CDR3 length: 16 residues. CDR3 protein: CASRGTASATYNEQFF. DNA for the CDR3: TGTGCCAGTAGGGGGACAGCTTCGGCCACTTACAATGAGCAGTTCTTC.

Here the CDR3 reads CASSLGHTNYGYTF. Written as DNA, the CDR3 is TGTGCCAGCAGCTTAGGACACACAAACTATGGCTACACCTTC. V gene TRBV7-9 combines with J gene TRBJ1-2, with D unclear. CDR1 and CDR2 from the germline V gene are SEHNR and FQNEAQ (reference sequence). The CDR3 length is 14 residues. Trimming took 1 base from V and 2 from J, leaving 8 bases between them.

This clone occurred once. A much larger clone differs by one base, so this may be a read error. The V call is TRBV7-9, the J call TRBJ1-1; 7 positions match TRBD1. CDR1 is SEHNR, CDR2 FQNEAQ, per germline (reference sequence). V shed 5 bases and J 4 bases; nucleotides not matched to a gene: 4. The CDR3 covers 13 residues. CDR3 sequence reads: CASSTQGSTEAFF. In nucleotides, the CDR3 is TGTGCCAGCAGCACACAGGGGAGCACTGAAGCTTTCTTT.

The chain combines TRBV6-6 with TRBJ1-3; D is ambiguous. Trimming left V 8 bases short and J 0 bases short, with 8 bases between. The CDR3 has 13 residues. Per the germline V gene, CDR1 is MNHNY and CDR2 is SVGAGI (reference sequence). CDR3 nucleotides: TGTGCCAGCTTACAGAGCTCTGGAAACACCATATATTTT. Encoded protein: CASLQSSGNTIYF.

The chain uses TRBV24-1 and TRBJ1-2; D not resolved. CDR1 KGHDR and CDR2 SFDVKD come from the germline V gene. This CDR3 has 14 amino acids. V gave up 4 bases and J gave up 5 bases, with 13 bases separating them. CDR3 nucleotides: TGTGCCACCAGTGACGACGGGGTGGTTTATGGCTACACCTTC. It translates to CATSDDGVVYGYTF.